The 29 T cell receptor beta chains reported below all come from one sample, sequenced in a study of blood T cell repertoires in COVID-19. The protocol was immunoSEQ multiplex PCR, while the TCRdb copy is restricted to in-frame clones and leaves out a portion. The sample contains roughly 180,000 clones, 75% to 85% of which appear only once. Sequenced material: peripheral blood. Every receptor here comes from a middle-aged woman with COVID-19, enrolled during active disease.

This clone was observed a few times. This rearrangement joins TRBV5-5 to TRBJ1-5; D not resolved. The germline V gene encodes CDR1 SGHKS and CDR2 YYEKEE (reference sequence). The CDR3 is 12 residues long. Trimming cost V 7 bases and J 7 bases, with 12 bases left between them. CDR3 residues: CASGGLEQPQHF. The CDR3 DNA is TGTGCCAGCGGCGGGCTTGAGCAGCCCCAGCATTTT.

This clone was observed at least ten times. V and J are TRBV7-9 and TRBJ2-7; a possible D gene is TRBD1 (6 bases). CDR1 is SEHNR, CDR2 FQNEAQ, per germline (reference sequence). Trimming left V 3 bases short and J 7 bases short, with 22 bases between. There are 16 residues in the CDR3. CDR3 DNA: TGTGCCAGCAGCTTTTCGGGGACAAGGACGGTTCCGGAGCAGTACGTC. It codes for CASSFSGTRTVPEQYV.

This clone showed up just once. The rearrangement uses TRBV24-1 and TRBJ2-1, with 7 bases aligning to TRBD1. Germline loops: CDR1 KGHDR, CDR2 SFDVKD. This CDR3 has 12 amino acids. V dropped 8 bases and J dropped 8; count of bases not matched to a gene: 5. The CDR3 bases are TGTGCCACCAACAACAGGGGCGATGAGCAGTTCTTC. It encodes CATNNRGDEQFF.

The V and J genes are TRBV29-1 and TRBJ2-7; the match to TRBD1 covers 8 bases. Germline CDR1 is SQVTM and CDR2 is ANQGSEA. This CDR3 region has 11 residues. Trimming removed 7 bases from V and 6 bases from J; junction bases left unmatched: 5. The CDR3 coding sequence is TGCAGCGCAAGGACAGGGCCCGAGCAGTACTTC. Protein sequence: CSARTGPEQYF.

The chain couples TRBV11-3 to TRBJ2-1; 7 bases match TRBD2. Trimming cost V 5 bases and J 2 bases; bases outside gene matches: 6. This CDR3 comprises 15 residues. CDR1 and CDR2 from the germline V gene are SGHNT and YENEEA. CDR3 residues: CASSRQRGTYNEQFF. CDR3 bases: TGTGCCAGCAGCCGACAGCGGGGTACCTACAATGAGCAGTTCTTC.

This rearrangement joins TRBV30 to TRBJ1-4, with TRBD1 identical over 8 bases. Germline V gene sequence: CDR1 GTSNPN, CDR2 SVGIG (reference sequence). This CDR3 comprises 15 residues. V dropped 1 base and J dropped 5; count of bases not matched to a gene: 6. CDR3 bases: TGTGCCTGGAGTGGACACAGGGGGAGAAATGAAAAACTGTTTTTT. This codes for CAWSGHRGRNEKLFF.

V is TRBV18 and J is TRBJ1-6, with D perhaps matching TRBD1 (5 bases). Between the trimmed V and J ends, which lost 1 base and 7 bases, there was a span of 11 bases. The CDR3 contains 15 residues. Germline V gene sequence: CDR1 KGHSH, CDR2 LQKENI. In DNA, the CDR3 is TGTGCCAGCTCACCACGCGGGGGGGGGAATTCACCCCTCCACTTT. This encodes CASSPRGGGNSPLHF.

The chain couples TRBV6-5 to TRBJ2-2; 7 bases agree with TRBD2. The V and J ends lost 7 bases and 3 bases, in that order; junction bases with no gene match: 8. This CDR3 comprises 15 residues. Germline loops: CDR1 MNHEY, CDR2 SVGAGI. The chain's CDR3 is CASTHRDYHTGELFF. As DNA, the CDR3 is TGTGCCAGCACCCACCGGGACTATCACACCGGGGAGCTGTTTTTT.

The rearrangement links TRBV7-9 to TRBJ2-1; a weak D match, TRBD2 (5 bases). Trimming shortened V by 3 bases and J by 7 bases, and 10 bases separated the two germline ends. CDR1 is SEHNR and CDR2 is FQNEAQ in the germline V gene (reference sequence). This CDR3 comprises 13 residues. CDR3 coding DNA: TGTGCCAGCAGCTTCCTAGCCGAAAATGAGCAGTTCTTC. Translating gives CASSFLAENEQFF.

The chain recombines TRBV7-9 with TRBJ1-5, with a tentative D call TRBD1 (6 bases). The CDR3 length is 13 residues. With 1 base removed from V and 6 bases from J, the gap between germline ends came to 7 bases. The germline CDR1 and CDR2 sequences are SEHNR and FQNEAQ (reference sequence). CDR3 nucleotide sequence: TGTGCCAGCAGCTTAGGAGGGGGTCAGCCCCAGCATTTT. Translated: CASSLGGGQPQHF.

This chain joins TRBV27 and TRBJ1-1; 8 nucleotides match TRBD1. The V segment lost 3 bases and the J segment 4 bases; nucleotides outside the gene matches: 10. This CDR3 region has 16 residues. Germline values: CDR1 MNHEY, CDR2 SMNVEV (reference sequence). The CDR3 region has the DNA TGTGCCAGCAGTTTCCAGGGGGCGGCCCGAGGCACTGAAGCTTTCTTT. It specifies CASSFQGAARGTEAFF.

The chain has TRBV12-3 or TRBV12-4 and TRBJ1-6; 8 bases map to TRBD1. The trim removed 9 bases at V and 10 bases at J, leaving 8 bases unmatched. The CDR3 is 13 amino acids. CDR3 in amino acids: CASGQGIRSPLHF. Here the CDR3 DNA reads TGTGCCAGTGGACAGGGAATTCGATCACCCCTCCACTTT.

The chain has TRBV21-1 and TRBJ2-5; the D call of TRBD1 is as the table states it, not checked on the DNA. TRBV21-1 is a pseudogene. The CDR3 spans 16 residues. CDR3 region: CASRKIEDREKETQYF. The DNA of the CDR3 is TGTGCCAGCAGAAAAATTGAGGACAGGGAGAAAGAGACCCAGTACTTC.

The chain couples TRBV28 to TRBJ1-5, with 8 nucleotides matching TRBD1. This CDR3 contains 15 residues. Germline values: CDR1 MDHEN, CDR2 SYDVKM. V dropped 5 bases and J dropped 5; count of bases not matched to a gene: 8. The CDR3, as DNA: TGTGCCAGCAGTCGGCAGGGGGCTAGGGATCAGCCCCAGCATTTT. Amino acids: CASSRQGARDQPQHF.

This rearrangement joins TRBV7-3 to TRBJ2-6; 7 nucleotides match TRBD1. Germline V gene lookup returns CDR1 SGHTA and CDR2 FQGTGA. Trimming took 4 bases from V and 0 from J; bases not matched to a gene: 6. The CDR3 covers 17 residues. CDR3: CASSSGQLNSGANVLTF. Here the CDR3 DNA reads TGTGCCAGCAGCTCGGGACAGCTTAACTCTGGGGCCAACGTCCTGACTTTC.

This clone has only a few counts. J is TRBJ1-6 and V is TRBV14; the D is unclear. Trimming pared 2 bases from V and 5 bases from J, leaving 7 bases between. The V gene's germline CDR1 is SGHDN and CDR2 FVKESK. The CDR3 runs 14 residues. The CDR3 region has the DNA TGTGCCAGCAGCCAATGGCGGGATAATTCACCCCTCCACTTT. This gives the protein CASSQWRDNSPLHF. Supplemented by reference TRBV14 and TRBJ1-6, the full variable domain reads EAGVTQFPSHSVIEKGQTVTLRCDPISGHDNLYWYRRVMGKEIKFLLHFVKESKQDESGMPNNRFLAERTGGTYSTLKVQPAELEDSGVYFCASSQWRDNSPLHFGNGTRLTVT.

The chain recombines TRBV7-8 with TRBJ1-1, with 9 nucleotides matching TRBD1. Trimming removed 8 bases from V and 2 bases from J; junction bases left unmatched: 3. This CDR3 is built from 13 residues. The germline V gene encodes CDR1 SGHVS and CDR2 FQNEAQ. This chain's CDR3 is CASSQGANTEAFF. The CDR3 DNA reads TGTGCCAGCTCACAGGGGGCTAACACTGAAGCTTTCTTT.

There are a few counts of this clone. The chain combines TRBV10-2 with TRBJ1-6; D perhaps matches TRBD1 (6 bases). CDR3 length equals 12 residues. Germline V gene lookup returns CDR1 WSHSY and CDR2 SAAADI. Trimming cost V 7 bases and J 6 bases, with 7 bases left between them. In DNA form, the CDR3 reads TGCGCCAGCAAACAGGGTAATTCACCCCTCCACTTT. The encoded protein is CASKQGNSPLHF.

V usage is TRBV4-1 and J usage is TRBJ1-3; TRBD1 agrees at 7 bases. There are 15 residues in the CDR3. Germline CDR1 and CDR2: MGHRA and YSYEKL. V gave up 5 bases and J gave up 1 base; unmatched junction bases: 5. The DNA for the CDR3 is TGCGCCAGCAGCTATCGACAGGGTTCTGGAAACACCATATATTTT. Its protein product is CASSYRQGSGNTIYF.

This clone was counted between two and nine times. The rearrangement uses TRBV10-1 and TRBJ2-2, with D tentatively TRBD1 (6 bases). CDR1 WNHNN and CDR2 SYGVQD come from the germline V gene (reference sequence). The germline V and J ends were trimmed by 3 bases and 8 bases, with 10 bases remaining between them. The CDR3 has 13 residues. The DNA of the CDR3 is TGCGCCAGCAGTGATTACAGGGTTGGGGAGCTGTTTTTT. Amino acids: CASSDYRVGELFF.

This clone was seen ten or more times. The chain recombines TRBV5-4 with TRBJ1-2; TRBD1 matches 10 bases. Trimming at V came to 4 bases and at J to 6 bases, leaving 3 bases not matched to a gene. The length of the CDR3 is 13 residues. Germline lookup yields CDR1 SGHNT and CDR2 YYREEE (reference sequence). The CDR3 loop reads CASSGGQGNGYTF. The CDR3 region has the DNA TGTGCCAGCAGCGGGGGACAGGGGAATGGCTACACCTTC.

The chain has TRBV9 and TRBJ1-5; D call uncertain. CDR1 and CDR2 (germline): SGDLS, YYNGEE. This CDR3 comprises 15 residues. Trimming removed 3 bases from V and 3 bases from J, with 13 bases in between. CDR3 sequence reads: CASSGSSQINQPQHF. CDR3 bases: TGTGCCAGCAGCGGTAGCTCCCAGATCAATCAGCCCCAGCATTTT.

The J gene is TRBJ2-2, the V gene TRBV29-1, with TRBD1 as a possible D gene (6 bases). Germline V gives CDR1 SQVTM, CDR2 ANQGSEA. V was trimmed by 0 bases and J by 7 bases, leaving 15 bases between them. This CDR3 comprises 15 residues. CDR3 coding DNA: TGCAGCGTTGAAGAAAAGACAGGTCTTAGCGGGGAGCTGTTTTTT. It is translated as CSVEEKTGLSGELFF.

This clone was recorded a few times. The chain links TRBV6-5 to TRBJ1-6; tentatively, D is TRBD1 (6 bases). The CDR3 runs to 14 residues. Germline assignment: CDR1 MNHEY and CDR2 SVGAGI. V was shortened by 4 bases and J by 7 bases, with 11 bases between the two germline ends. CDR3: CASSLGQSNSPLHF. The CDR3 region has the DNA TGTGCCAGCAGTTTAGGACAGTCAAATTCACCCCTCCACTTT.

This sequence joins TRBV24-1 and TRBJ2-5; D ambiguous. The CDR3 consists of 15 residues. CDR1 is KGHDR and CDR2 is SFDVKD in the germline V gene. V lost 2 bases, J lost 4 bases, and 13 bases lay in between. Written as DNA, the CDR3 is TGTGCCACCAGTGATTCCCGTACACCCAGAGAGACCCAGTACTTC. Amino acids: CATSDSRTPRETQYF.

This chain joins TRBV29-1 and TRBJ2-7; the D gene is possibly TRBD2 (6 bases). Trimming shortened V by 8 bases and J by 3 bases, and 23 bases separated the two germline ends. The CDR3 is 15 amino acids. Germline V gene data show CDR1 as SQVTM and CDR2 as ANQGSEA. In DNA form, the CDR3 reads TGCAGCTCCCGTTCAGCGGGCTGGAACCACTACGAGCAGTACTTC. Translated: CSSRSAGWNHYEQYF.

This clone was seen more than once but under ten times. The chain recombines TRBV2 with TRBJ1-4; 10 bases align to TRBD1. V shed 5 bases and J 4 bases; nucleotides not matched to a gene: 13. Germline-derived CDR1 and CDR2 are SNHLY and FYNNEI. The CDR3 is 18 amino acids. CDR3 sequence (DNA): TGTGCCAGCAGTCTTACCGGGACAGGGGCGAGTCATAATGAAAAACTGTTTTTT. Translation: CASSLTGTGASHNEKLFF.

This clone was counted only a few times. This chain uses TRBV5-1 with TRBJ1-6, with 9 bases aligning to TRBD1. Losses at the gene ends were 4 bases for V and 7 bases for J; bases not matched to a gene: 6. Per the germline V gene, CDR1 is SGHRS and CDR2 is YFSETQ. This CDR3 has 15 amino acids. CDR3 region: CASSPPGQGNSPLHF. The CDR3, as DNA: TGCGCCAGCAGCCCGCCGGGACAGGGAAATTCACCCCTCCACTTT.

J is TRBJ1-1 and V is TRBV3-1 (or the pseudogene TRBV3-2); D unresolved. This CDR3 comprises 14 residues. Looked up from germline, CDR1 is LGHDT and CDR2 is YNNKEL (reference sequence). Trimming removed 1 base at V and 6 bases at J, with 12 bases between. CDR3 residues: CASSQGLTVSEAFF. CDR3 DNA: TGTGCCAGCAGCCAAGGGTTAACGGTGTCTGAAGCTTTCTTT.